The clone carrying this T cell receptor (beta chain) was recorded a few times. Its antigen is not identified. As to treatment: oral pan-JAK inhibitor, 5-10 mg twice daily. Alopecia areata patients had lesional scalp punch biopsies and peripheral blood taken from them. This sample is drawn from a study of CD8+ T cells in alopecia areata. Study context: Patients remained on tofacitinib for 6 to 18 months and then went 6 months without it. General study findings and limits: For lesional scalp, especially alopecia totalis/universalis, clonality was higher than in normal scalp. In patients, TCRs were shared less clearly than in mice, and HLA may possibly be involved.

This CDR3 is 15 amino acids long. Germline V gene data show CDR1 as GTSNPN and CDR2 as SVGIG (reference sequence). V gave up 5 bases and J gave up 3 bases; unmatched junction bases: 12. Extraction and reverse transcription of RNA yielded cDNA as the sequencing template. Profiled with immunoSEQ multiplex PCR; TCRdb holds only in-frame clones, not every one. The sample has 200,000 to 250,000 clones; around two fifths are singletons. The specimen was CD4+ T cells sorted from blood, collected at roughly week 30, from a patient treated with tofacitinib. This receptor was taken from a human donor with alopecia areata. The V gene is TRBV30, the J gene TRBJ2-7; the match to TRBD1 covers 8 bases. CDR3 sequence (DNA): TGTGCCTGGGGCAGATCAGGGGGCCCCTTCTACGAGCAGTACTTC. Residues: CAWGRSGGPFYEQYF.